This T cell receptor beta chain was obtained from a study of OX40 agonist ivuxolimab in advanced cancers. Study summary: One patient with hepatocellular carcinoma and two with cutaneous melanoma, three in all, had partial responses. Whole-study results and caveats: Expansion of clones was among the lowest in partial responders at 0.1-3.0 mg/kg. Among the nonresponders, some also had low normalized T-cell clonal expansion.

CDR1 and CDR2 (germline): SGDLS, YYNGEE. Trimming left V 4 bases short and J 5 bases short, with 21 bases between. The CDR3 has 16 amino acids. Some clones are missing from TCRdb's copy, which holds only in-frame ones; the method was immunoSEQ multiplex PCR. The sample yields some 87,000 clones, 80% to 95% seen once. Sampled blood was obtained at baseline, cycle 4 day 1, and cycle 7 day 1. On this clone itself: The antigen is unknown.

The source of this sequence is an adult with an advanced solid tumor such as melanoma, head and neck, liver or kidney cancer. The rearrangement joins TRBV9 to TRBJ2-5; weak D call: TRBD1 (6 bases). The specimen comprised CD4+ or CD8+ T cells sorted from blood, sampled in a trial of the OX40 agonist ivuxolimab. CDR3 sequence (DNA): TGTGCCAGCAGCCCTATTACAGGGAGTTCGACGGAGACCCAGTACTTC. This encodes CASSPITGSSTETQYF.